A selection of T cell receptor beta chains follows, all from one sample in a study of cytomegalovirus exposure and HLA in healthy donors. The method was immunoSEQ multiplex PCR; TCRdb's version includes in-frame clones alone and lacks a portion of them. Of around 150,000 clones listed, approximately 60% are singletons. Sample: PBMCs. Receptors were obtained from a human donor in good health. Both conserved end residues are part of each CDR3. The D gene is left open where the match is weak. Not every row has a clone size; where given, it reads once, few, many or a size class.

>TRBJ2-3|TRBV25-1|-|TRBD1
TGTGCCAGCAGTGGGGCAAACAGGGGTGTGGGCACAGATACGCAGTATTTT
CASSGANRGVGTDTQYF
>TRBJ2-5|TRBV11-3|-|-
TGTGCCAGCAGCTTAGGTGGACAGCAAGAGACCCAGTACTTC
CASSLGGQQETQYF
>TRBJ1-6|TRBV9|-|TRBD1
TGTGCCAGCAGCTCCGGGACAGGAGGCTCACCCCTCCACTTT
CASSSGTGGSPLHF
>TRBJ1-1|TRBV27|-|TRBD1
TGTGCCAGCAGTTTAGCGTGGGGACAGGCACATGGAGCTTTCTTT
CASSLAWGQAHGAFF
>TRBJ2-5|TRBV18|-|-
TGTGCCAGCTCACCACCGTATTTTCCGTCCCAAGAGACCCAGTACTTC
CASSPPYFPSQETQYF
>TRBJ2-5|TRBV18|-|-
TGTGCCAGCTCACCTCGCGAGGGCCAAGAGACCCAGTACTTC
CASSPREGQETQYF
>TRBJ2-2|TRBV28|-|-
TGTGCCAGCCTGTTTTCGCGAGCGCCAGTCACCGGGGAGCTGTTTTTT
CASLFSRAPVTGELFF
>TRBJ2-3|TRBV7-3|-|TRBD2
TGTGCCAGCAGCTTCGGGACTAGCGTCACAGATACGCAGTATTTT
CASSFGTSVTDTQYF
>TRBJ2-7|TRBV28|-|TRBD1
TGTGCCAGCAGTTCCCCGACAGGGTCCTACGAGCAGTACTTC
CASSSPTGSYEQYF
>TRBJ2-7|TRBV10-1|-|TRBD2
TGCGCCAGCAGTGACTATACCGGGGCCCCGACTAGCGGGTCGACCTACGAGCAGTACTTC
CASSDYTGAPTSGSTYEQYF
>TRBJ2-2|TRBV9|-|-
TGTGCCAGCAGCGTTGGGACATCAAACACCGGGGAGCTGTTTTTT
CASSVGTSNTGELFF
>TRBJ2-5|TRBV19|-|TRBD1
TGTGCCAGTAGTACAACAGGGGGCGGTCAAGAGACCCAGTACTTC
CASSTTGGGQETQYF
>TRBJ2-5|TRBV11-2|-|-
TGTGCCAGCAGCTTGGGAGCGTACCAAGAGACCCAGTACTTC
CASSLGAYQETQYF
>TRBJ2-2|TRBV5-1|-|TRBD2
TGCGCCAGCCGGGGGACTAGCGGGACGAACACCGGGGAGCTGTTTTTT
CASRGTSGTNTGELFF
>TRBJ2-5|TRBV5-6|-|TRBD2
TGTGCCAGCAGCTTGGTAGGACTAGCGGGAGACCTCCGGGCCCAGTACTTC
CASSLVGLAGDLRAQYF
>TRBJ2-1|TRBV4-3|once|TRBD2
TGCGCCAGCAGCCATTCTATTGGGGAGGGAGGTGAGCAGTTCTTC
CASSHSIGEGGEQFF
>TRBJ2-1|TRBV7-9|-|TRBD2
TGTGCCAGCGGTCCTAGCGGGAGTAATGAGCAGTTCTTC
CASGPSGSNEQFF
>TRBJ2-7|TRBV27|-|TRBD2
TGTGCCAGCAGGCCGGGGACTAGCGGGAACGGCGAGCAGTACTTC
CASRPGTSGNGEQYF
>TRBJ1-2|TRBV28|-|TRBD1
TGTGCCAGCAGTTCAACCGACAGGGGCTATGGCTACACCTTC
CASSSTDRGYGYTF
>TRBJ2-3|TRBV6-1|-|-
TGTGCCAGCAGTTATTACACAGATACGCAGTATTTT
CASSYYTDTQYF
>TRBJ2-7|TRBV27|-|TRBD2
TGTGCCAGCAGTTCCCCGCGTCGACTAGCGACGCCCTACGAGCAGTACTTC
CASSSPRRLATPYEQYF
>TRBJ1-2|TRBV5-4|-|TRBD1
TGTGCCAGCAGCCGAGACAGGGGTACCTATGGCTACACCTTC
CASSRDRGTYGYTF
>TRBJ2-7|TRBV7-6|-|-
TGTGCCAGCAGCTTTGGAGGACAGTTTGTTTACGAGCAGTACTTC
CASSFGGQFVYEQYF
>TRBJ1-5|TRBV7-8|-|-
TGTGCCAGCAGCTTAGCGGGGGCGAATAGCAATCAGCCCCAGCATTTT
CASSLAGANSNQPQHF
>TRBJ2-1|TRBV4-1|once|TRBD2
TGCGCCAGCAGCCCTCTTTTGGGACTAGCGGGAAGTGAGCAGTTCTTC
CASSPLLGLAGSEQFF
>TRBJ1-2|TRBV7-8|-|TRBD1
TGTGCCAGCAGCTTATGGGCCAGGGGGGAAGGCTACACCTTC
CASSLWARGEGYTF
>TRBJ1-6|TRBV28|-|-
TGTGCCAGCAGTCCCCCTAGTAGAGGTTCACCCCTCCACTTT
CASSPPSRGSPLHF
>TRBJ2-7|TRBV4-2|-|-
TGTGCCAGCAGCCAAGCGGTCGGTAGCGGCTACGAGCAGTACTTC
CASSQAVGSGYEQYF
>TRBJ2-2|TRBV9|-|TRBD1
TGTGCCAGCAGCGTGAACCCGGGACAGGGTGTTACCGGGGAGCTGTTTTTT
CASSVNPGQGVTGELFF
>TRBJ2-5|TRBV5-1|once|TRBD1
TGCGCCAGCAGCTCACCGGGACACAGGGGAGAGACCCAGTACTTC
CASSSPGHRGETQYF
>TRBJ2-5|TRBV15|-|-
TGTGCCACCAGCAGAGATCCGCAGGCCCAAGGGACCCAGTACTTC
CATSRDPQAQGTQYF
>TRBJ2-3|TRBV7-9|-|-
TGTGCCAACCGACAGGGCACAGATACGCAGTATTTT
CANRQGTDTQYF
>TRBJ1-1|TRBV2|few|-
TGTGCCAGCAGTGAAATGCGGGGGAACACTGAAGCTTTCTTT
CASSEMRGNTEAFF
>TRBJ1-2|TRBV6-6|-|-
TGTGCCAGCAGAGGAGATTATGGCTACACCTTC
CASRGDYGYTF
>TRBJ2-7|TRBV5-4|-|TRBD2
TGTGCCAGCAGCTTGGAGGCTACGGGGGGCTACGAGCAGTACTTC
CASSLEATGGYEQYF
>TRBJ1-2|TRBV27|-|-
TGTGCCAGCAGTTTACGCGAGAACTATGGCTACACCTTC
CASSLRENYGYTF
>TRBJ2-7|TRBV28|few|TRBD1
TGTGCCAGCAGGAGCCAGGCGGGACAGGACTACGAGCAGTACTTC
CASRSQAGQDYEQYF